Shown below are 13 T cell receptor beta chains from a single sample sequenced in a study of T cells after yellow fever vaccination. TCRdb reanalysed the 5' RACE reads using MiXCR and keeps one entry per CDR3 protein. The sample has a few hundred thousand distinct CDR3 sequences, roughly 21% seen once. This specimen consisted of PBMCs, obtained 15 days after the yellow fever booster vaccination. The receptors originated from a man younger than 40 who received the YFV17D yellow fever vaccine.

Only a few counts were recorded for this clonotype. V gene TRBV6-5 combines with J gene TRBJ2-7; 15 bases agree with TRBD2. CDR3 length equals 18 residues. V lost 4 bases to trimming and J lost 7 bases; unmatched junction nucleotides: 14. Germline CDR1 reads MNHEY; CDR2 reads SVGAGI. As DNA, the CDR3 is TGTGCCAGCAGTTCGTGGACTAGCGGGAGGGCCCTCTATGGGGAGCAGTACTTC. It is translated as CASSSWTSGRALYGEQYF.

The chain uses TRBV11-2 and TRBJ2-5; TRBD2 aligns across 8 bases. From germline, CDR1 is SGHAT and CDR2 FQNNGV. The CDR3 length is 17 residues. J gave up 1 base and V 5 bases, and 12 bases lay outside the gene matches. The CDR3 DNA reads as TGTGCCAGCAGCCGCCAGATTGGGGCGGGAGGCCAAGAGACCCAGTACTTC. Translating it yields CASSRQIGAGGQETQYF.

V usage is TRBV20-1 and J usage is TRBJ1-4, with unresolved D. V dropped 3 bases and J dropped 8 bases, with 10 bases sitting between them. Germline CDR1 and CDR2: DFQATT and SNEGSKA (reference sequence). The CDR3 consists of 12 residues. The CDR3 reads CSASALREKLFF. DNA for the CDR3: TGCAGTGCTAGCGCTCTACGGGAAAAACTGTTTTTT.

V and J are TRBV29-1 and TRBJ2-5; weak D call: TRBD1 (5 bases). Germline lookup yields CDR1 SQVTM and CDR2 ANQGSEA. This CDR3 comprises 13 residues. Trimming removed 3 bases at V and 5 bases at J, with 13 bases between. Written as DNA, the CDR3 is TGCAGCGTTGATTTAGGGGCGCGGGAGACCCAGTACTTC. Amino acid sequence: CSVDLGARETQYF.

This clonotype was counted many times. The genes are TRBV5-1 and TRBJ2-7, with TRBD2 matching over 7 bases. CDR3 length equals 15 residues. From germline, CDR1 is SGHRS and CDR2 YFSETQ. J was trimmed by 2 bases and V by 0 bases; bases with no gene match: 5. The CDR3 here is CASSLGGTNAYEQYF. Here the CDR3 DNA reads TGCGCCAGCAGCTTGGGGGGGACTAACGCCTACGAGCAGTACTTC.

The table lists this clonotype with many counts. The chain couples TRBV5-6 to TRBJ2-7; 10 nucleotides match TRBD1. Germline CDR1 and CDR2: SGHDT and YYEEEE. Trimming cost V 7 bases and J 3 bases; bases outside gene matches: 7. CDR3 size: 14 residues. The CDR3 coding sequence is TGTGCCAGCCTCGGTCGGACAGGGGGCTACGAGCAGTACTTC. It codes for CASLGRTGGYEQYF.

This clonotype was seen a few times. This chain joins TRBV19 and TRBJ1-1; no definite D call. Germline V gives CDR1 LNHDA, CDR2 SQIVND (reference sequence). CDR3 length equals 12 residues. V dropped 9 bases and J dropped 1 base, with 9 bases sitting between them. The CDR3 is CASQTGNTEAFF. CDR3 DNA: TGTGCCAGCCAGACGGGGAACACTGAAGCTTTCTTT.

This clonotype was observed a handful of times. An end of the junction does not agree with germline; a read error may underlie this. This chain links TRBV7-7 with TRBJ2-2; a possible D gene is TRBD2 (5 bases). CDR1 SSHAT and CDR2 FNYEAQ come from the germline V gene (reference sequence). This CDR3 is built from 14 residues. DNA for the CDR3: TGTGCTAGCAGCATCGGACTGCGAGTCGGGGAGCTGTTTTTT. This gives the protein CASSIGLRVGELFF.

This clonotype was observed a handful of times. This sequence joins TRBV20-1 and TRBJ1-2; 10 bases map to TRBD1. The germline V gene has CDR1 DFQATT and CDR2 SNEGSKA (reference sequence). The CDR3 contains 14 residues. Germline trimming cut 0 bases from V and 5 bases from J; bases unmatched to any gene: 3. The DNA of the CDR3 is TGCAGTGCTAGAGAAGGGACAGGGGTATATGGCTACACCTTC. Its translation is CSAREGTGVYGYTF.

The chain carries TRBV6-1 and TRBJ2-1; TRBD2 matches at 8 bases. Trimming took 6 bases from V and 7 from J; bases not matched to a gene: 11. Germline lookup yields CDR1 MNHNS and CDR2 SASEGT. This CDR3 has 15 residues. The CDR3 loop is CASRIGGGGGNEQFF. Here the CDR3 DNA reads TGTGCCAGCAGAATTGGGGGAGGCGGGGGGAATGAGCAGTTCTTC.

This clonotype is a singleton in its sample. The rearrangement links TRBV20-1 to TRBJ2-5, with D possibly being TRBD1 or TRBD2 (7 bases each). The CDR3 is 17 residues long. Trimming took 3 bases from V and 3 from J, leaving 23 bases between them. The germline V gene encodes CDR1 DFQATT and CDR2 SNEGSKA (reference sequence). The CDR3 DNA sequence: TGCAGTGCTAGGGCGGGGAGGGGGCAAGGCGGTGAAGAGACCCAGTACTTC. This codes for CSARAGRGQGGEETQYF.

The table lists this clonotype with a few counts. The chain combines TRBV18 with TRBJ2-3; TRBD2 aligns across 11 bases. Germline V gene lookup returns CDR1 KGHSH and CDR2 LQKENI. The CDR3 contains 17 residues. The ends lost 0 bases at V and 2 bases at J; junction bases unmatched: 4. CDR3 loop: CASSPPGTSGHTDTQYF. The CDR3 DNA follows: TGTGCCAGCTCACCACCGGGGACTAGCGGTCACACAGATACGCAGTATTTT.

V usage is TRBV7-2 and J usage is TRBJ2-1; 8 bases agree with TRBD2. The CDR3 length is 14 residues. CDR1 is SGHTA, CDR2 FQGNSA, per germline. V trimming: 3 bases; J trimming: 9 bases; junction bases outside the gene matches: 7. The CDR3: CASSLVSGKVEQFF. The CDR3 nucleotides are TGTGCCAGCAGCTTGGTTAGCGGGAAGGTTGAGCAGTTCTTC.